This TCR beta chain was recovered during a study of spatial heterogeneity in lung cancer (dated by TCRdb to the late 2010s). In the study overall: More beta-chain than alpha-chain transcripts were consistently detected, likely reflecting higher beta-chain transcript abundance. In tumor regions, TCR transcript counts showed a strong correlation with a T cell transcriptional module score from matched bulk RNA-seq. In the raw uncorrected reads, each unique combination of TCR and UMI appeared more than ten times on average. The study quantitatively compared TCR alpha and beta repertoires across multiple tumor regions, matched nontumor lung and blood in non-small cell lung cancer. TCR repertoire features were related to nonsynonymous mutation counts determined by whole-exome sequencing of tumor tissue. At surgery, hundreds of tumor regions, 61 to 75 matched nontumor lung samples and 56 PBMC samples were TCR-sequenced for both alpha and beta chains.

The time point label corresponds to: sample taken at primary tumor resection. Samples were obtained from 72 patients with early-stage, untreated non-small cell lung cancer from the lung TRACERx cohort. Without any cell sorting, TCR sequencing was performed on whole RNA extracted either from tumor and nontumor lung tissue or from cryopreserved PBMC samples. Patients were selected for TCR sequencing only if sufficient RNA was available from at least two tumor regions. Before selection, tumor and adjacent nontumor lung specimens were reviewed by a lung pathologist. This clonotype was seen at least ten times. Its antigen is not yet known. Base qualities are not provided; no much larger clone lies one nucleotide away. Receptor libraries were prepared by 5' RACE. Sequencer: NextSeq 500. The TCR library protocol attached a unique molecular identifier to each TCR cDNA molecule to allow correction of PCR and sequencing errors. The study's processing was this. TCR identification, UMI-based error correction and CDR3 extraction were performed with Decombinator tools. Expanded TCRs were defined as those above a frequency of 2 per 1,000, corresponding to the top 1% of the tumor frequency distribution. Expanded tumor TCRs were classed as regional if statistically deemed absent (corrected P<0.05) from at least one tumor region, otherwise ubiquitous. Renyi diversity was calculated using the R vegan package after each repertoire was subsampled 100 times to 5,000 TCRs. CDR3 similarity networks were built from amino acid triplet string-kernel similarity, with CDR3s being connected when pairwise similarity was above 0.82. TCRdb handled the public reads itself, with Q25 trimming in fastp and clone calling in MiXCR, and kept productive beta chains. When rows share a CDR3 protein, they turn into one entry using the most common DNA and genes. TCRdb assigned the V and J calls; the authors' analysis was not used. For this sample there are around 100,000 distinct CDR3 sequences; approximately 4% appear just once. In total, the top ten clones hold roughly 20% of the sample.

The full study reports these points: Additional single-cell paired TCR alpha and beta sequencing was considered necessary to confirm, at a functional level, the hypothesis that regional TCRs recognize regional mutations. The count of ubiquitous expanded TCRs correlated with the count of ubiquitous nonsynonymous mutations, and the count of regional expanded TCRs correlated with the count of regional nonsynonymous mutations. TCR-seq coverage of tumor T cells was estimated to be only approximately 7% for alpha chains and approximately 12% for beta chains. A correlation was observed between the number of expanded intratumoral alpha and beta TCRs and the tumor nonsynonymous mutation count.

Measured from the cysteine to the phenylalanine, the CDR3 is 14 residues long. The DNA shown is the 42-base CDR3, in frame from base 1. V is cut by 8 bases and J by 0 bases, and the space between the germline ends is 13 bases. CDR1 MNHEY and CDR2 SVGAGI are derived from the germline V gene. Here the sequenced sample was lung tumor tissue, taken at surgery. Recombination linked TRBV6-5 to TRBJ1-1, with TRBD1 as a weak D call on 5 bases. This receptor was taken from a male donor with early-stage non-small cell lung cancer. The sequenced DNA is TGTGCCAGCGGGGTGGGGGGACTGAACACTGAAGCTTTCTTT. The resulting protein is CASGVGGLNTEAFF.